This T cell receptor beta chain was recorded in a study of blood T cell repertoires in COVID-19. Study-wide background: PBMCs, B-cell-depleted T cells, or T cells were the source of the cDNA or gDNA that made up the material.

The assay was immunoSEQ multiplex PCR, and TCRdb's table has in-frame clones only and misses some. Of 85,000 to 130,000 clones in the sample, around 85% were seen once. Trimming took 2 bases from V and 7 from J, leaving 18 bases between them. This CDR3 is 16 amino acids long. Germline V gives CDR1 MNHNS, CDR2 SASEGT. This clone was counted between two and nine times. The origin of this receptor is an elderly woman with active or convalescent COVID-19. Source material: peripheral blood. The V and J genes are TRBV6-1 and TRBJ1-5; D remains ambiguous. The CDR3 loop reads CASSETPGGRRQPQHF. CDR3 DNA sequence: TGTGCCAGCAGTGAAACCCCGGGAGGGCGTAGGCAGCCCCAGCATTTT.